The text below deals with one TCR beta chain. The CDR3 length is 13 residues. Germline values: CDR1 KGHSH, CDR2 LQKENI. V gave up 5 bases and J gave up 2 bases, with 9 bases separating them. This sample stems from a study of blood T cell repertoires in COVID-19. Libraries were prepared by immunoSEQ multiplex PCR; TCRdb keeps only in-frame clonotypes and omits some of them. The sample lists approximately 290,000 clones; 70% to 90% were seen once. The sequence came from a woman in her twenties or thirties who had recovered from COVID-19. This chain links TRBV18 with TRBJ1-2, with D possibly being TRBD1 (6 bases). Sequences were obtained from PBMCs or T cells enriched from blood (not recorded which). Here the CDR3 reads CASSGQGNYGYTF. The CDR3 DNA sequence: TGTGCCAGCTCAGGGCAGGGGAACTATGGCTACACCTTC.